This T cell receptor beta chain derives from a study of T cell responses to AZD1222 COVID-19 vaccine. Repertoires were generated with immunoSEQ multiplex PCR, while TCRdb's copy carries only in-frame clones and drops some. The sample has about 110,000 clones, about 87% seen once. V was clipped by 6 bases and J by 11 bases, with 19 bases between them. The CDR3 is made up of 13 amino acids. CDR1 and CDR2 from the germline V gene are SGHAT and FQNNGV. Regarding the study as a whole: Clonal diversity was possibly underestimated; the donors were predominantly white British and more often female.

Notes on this clone: Its antigen is as yet unknown.

The sequence came from an adult who received the AZD1222 COVID-19 vaccine. This material consisted of peripheral blood, taken 28 days after the second AZD1222 dose. The chain has TRBV11-2 and TRBJ1-1, with unresolved D. The CDR3 DNA is TGTGCCAGCAGTAGGTTACCACCCCGACTCGCTTTCTTT. Protein sequence: CASSRLPPRLAFF.